What follows describes a single T cell receptor beta chain. Its antigen is undetermined. Unmatched junction bases numbered 8, after V lost 4 bases and J lost 5 bases. The CDR3 consists of 15 residues. Germline V gene lookup returns CDR1 LGHNA and CDR2 YSLEER. Stated time point: week 35, safety follow-up. Doses of 300 ug of mutant IDH1 20-mer peptide were given with topical imiquimod. The data belong to a study of a mutant IDH1 vaccine in newly diagnosed glioma. Study-wide context: Vaccination started 4-6 weeks after radiotherapy alone, or with temozolomide cycles.

The repertoire was sequenced with immunoSEQ multiplex PCR; TCRdb's copy has only in-frame clones and lacks some. This table holds about 54,000 clones, under 90% found once. The rearrangement joins TRBV4-3 to TRBJ2-5; TRBD1 matches 9 bases. The specimen was PBMCs, collected from a glioma patient whose treatment included an IDH1 peptide vaccine. The TCR sequence derives from a woman aged 18-29 years with glioma. This CDR3 is CASSLLTGTGETQYF. The CDR3 region has the DNA TGCGCCAGCAGCCTCCTAACCGGGACAGGGGAGACCCAGTACTTC.